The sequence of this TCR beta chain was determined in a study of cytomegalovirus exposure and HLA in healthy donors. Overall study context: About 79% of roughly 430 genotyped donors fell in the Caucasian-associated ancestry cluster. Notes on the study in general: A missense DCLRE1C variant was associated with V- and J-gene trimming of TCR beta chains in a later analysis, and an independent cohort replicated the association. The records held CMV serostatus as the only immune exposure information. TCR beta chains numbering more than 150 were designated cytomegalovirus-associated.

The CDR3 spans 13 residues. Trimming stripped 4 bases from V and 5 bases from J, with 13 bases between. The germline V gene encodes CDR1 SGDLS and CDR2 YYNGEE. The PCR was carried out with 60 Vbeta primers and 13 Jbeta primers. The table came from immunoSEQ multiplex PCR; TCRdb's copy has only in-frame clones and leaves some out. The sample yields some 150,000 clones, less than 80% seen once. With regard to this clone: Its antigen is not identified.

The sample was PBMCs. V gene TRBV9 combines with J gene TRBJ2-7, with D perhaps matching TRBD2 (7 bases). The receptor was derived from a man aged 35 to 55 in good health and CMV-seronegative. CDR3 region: CASSLGRDNEQYF. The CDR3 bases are TGTGCCAGCAGCCTGGGGAGGGACAACGAGCAGTACTTC.